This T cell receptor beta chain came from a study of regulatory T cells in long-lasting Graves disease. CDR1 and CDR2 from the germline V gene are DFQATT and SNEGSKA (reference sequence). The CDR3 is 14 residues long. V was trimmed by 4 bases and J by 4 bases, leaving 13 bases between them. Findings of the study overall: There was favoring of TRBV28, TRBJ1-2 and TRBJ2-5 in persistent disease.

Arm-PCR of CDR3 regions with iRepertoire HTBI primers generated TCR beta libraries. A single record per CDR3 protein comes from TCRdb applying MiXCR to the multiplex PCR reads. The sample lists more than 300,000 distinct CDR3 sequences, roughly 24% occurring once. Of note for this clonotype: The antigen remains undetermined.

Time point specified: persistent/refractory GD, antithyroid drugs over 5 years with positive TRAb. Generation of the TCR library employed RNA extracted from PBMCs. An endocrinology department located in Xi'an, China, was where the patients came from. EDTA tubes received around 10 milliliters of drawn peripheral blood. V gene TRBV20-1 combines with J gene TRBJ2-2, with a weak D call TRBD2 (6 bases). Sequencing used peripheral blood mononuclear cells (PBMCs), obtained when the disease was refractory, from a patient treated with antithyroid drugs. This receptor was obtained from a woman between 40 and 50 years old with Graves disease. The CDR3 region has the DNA TGCAGTGCTATGGGGAAAGCGGGCACCGGGGAGCTGTTTTTT. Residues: CSAMGKAGTGELFF.